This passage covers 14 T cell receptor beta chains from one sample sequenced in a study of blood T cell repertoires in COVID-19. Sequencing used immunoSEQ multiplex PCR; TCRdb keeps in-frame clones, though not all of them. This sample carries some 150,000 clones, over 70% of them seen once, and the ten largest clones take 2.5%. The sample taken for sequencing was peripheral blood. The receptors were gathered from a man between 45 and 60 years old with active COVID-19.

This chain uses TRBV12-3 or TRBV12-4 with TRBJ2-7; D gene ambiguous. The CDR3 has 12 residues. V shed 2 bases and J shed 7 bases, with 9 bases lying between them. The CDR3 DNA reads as TGTGCCAGCAGTTTAACCACAGCTGAGCAGTACTTC. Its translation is CASSLTTAEQYF.

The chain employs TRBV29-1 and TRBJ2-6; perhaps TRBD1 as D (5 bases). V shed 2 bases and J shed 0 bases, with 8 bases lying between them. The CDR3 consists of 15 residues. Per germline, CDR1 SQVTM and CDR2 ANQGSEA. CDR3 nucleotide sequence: TGCAGCGTTGAACAGGGTGTCTCTGGGGCCAACGTCCTGACTTTC. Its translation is CSVEQGVSGANVLTF.

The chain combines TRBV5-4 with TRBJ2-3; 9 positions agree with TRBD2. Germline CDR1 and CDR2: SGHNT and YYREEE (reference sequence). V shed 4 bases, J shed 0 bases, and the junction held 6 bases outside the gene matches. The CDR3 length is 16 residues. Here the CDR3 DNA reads TGTGCCAGCAGCATTAGCGGGGGCCTAAGCACAGATACGCAGTATTTT. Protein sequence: CASSISGGLSTDTQYF.

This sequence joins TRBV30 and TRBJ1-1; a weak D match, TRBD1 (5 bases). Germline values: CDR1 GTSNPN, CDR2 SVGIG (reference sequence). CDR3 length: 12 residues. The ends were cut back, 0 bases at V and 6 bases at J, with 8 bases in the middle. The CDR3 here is CAWSVSGPEAFF. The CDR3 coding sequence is TGTGCCTGGAGTGTATCAGGGCCTGAAGCTTTCTTT.

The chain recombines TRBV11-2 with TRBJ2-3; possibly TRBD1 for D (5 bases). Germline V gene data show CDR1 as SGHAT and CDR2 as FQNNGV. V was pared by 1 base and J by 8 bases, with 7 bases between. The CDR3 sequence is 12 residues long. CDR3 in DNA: TGTGCCAGCAGCTTAGGGGGCGTTACGCAGTATTTT. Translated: CASSLGGVTQYF.

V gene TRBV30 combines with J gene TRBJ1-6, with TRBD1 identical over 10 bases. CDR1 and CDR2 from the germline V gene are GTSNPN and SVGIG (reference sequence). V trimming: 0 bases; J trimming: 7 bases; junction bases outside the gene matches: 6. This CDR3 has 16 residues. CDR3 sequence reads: CAWSVRGDRGNSPLHF. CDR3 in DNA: TGTGCCTGGAGTGTACGCGGGGACAGGGGAAATTCACCCCTCCACTTT.

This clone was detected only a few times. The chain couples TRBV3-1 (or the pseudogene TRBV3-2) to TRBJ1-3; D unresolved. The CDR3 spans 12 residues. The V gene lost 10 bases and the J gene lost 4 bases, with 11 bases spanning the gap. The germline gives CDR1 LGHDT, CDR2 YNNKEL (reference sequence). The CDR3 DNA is TGTGCCACCGGGTCTGGCGGAAACACCATATATTTT. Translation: CATGSGGNTIYF.

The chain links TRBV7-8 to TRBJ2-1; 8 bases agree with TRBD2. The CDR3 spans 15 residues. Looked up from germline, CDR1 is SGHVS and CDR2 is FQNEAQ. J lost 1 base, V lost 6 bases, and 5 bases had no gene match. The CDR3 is CASRRRGASYNEQFF. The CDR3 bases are TGTGCCAGCAGGCGGCGGGGGGCATCCTACAATGAGCAGTTCTTC.

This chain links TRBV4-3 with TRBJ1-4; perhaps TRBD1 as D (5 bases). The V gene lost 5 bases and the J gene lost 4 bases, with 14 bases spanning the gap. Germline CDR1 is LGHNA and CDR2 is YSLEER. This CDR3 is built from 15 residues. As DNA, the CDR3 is TGCGCCAGCAGCGTAGAGGGGAGGAATAATGAAAAACTGTTTTTT. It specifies CASSVEGRNNEKLFF.

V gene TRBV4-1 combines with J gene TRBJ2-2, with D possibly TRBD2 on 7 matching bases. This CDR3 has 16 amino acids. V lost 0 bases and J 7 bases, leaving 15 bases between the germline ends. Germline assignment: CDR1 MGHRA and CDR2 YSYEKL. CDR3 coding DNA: TGCGCCAGCAGCCAAGAACGAGGGGGGGCCAACGGGGAGCTGTTTTTT. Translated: CASSQERGGANGELFF.

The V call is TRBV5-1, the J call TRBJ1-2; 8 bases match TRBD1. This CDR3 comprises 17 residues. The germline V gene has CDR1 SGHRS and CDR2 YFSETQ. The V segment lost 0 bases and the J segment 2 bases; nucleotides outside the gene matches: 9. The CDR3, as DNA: TGCGCCAGCAGCTTGGGCGGACAGGGTGCGATGAACTATGGCTACACCTTC. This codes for CASSLGGQGAMNYGYTF.

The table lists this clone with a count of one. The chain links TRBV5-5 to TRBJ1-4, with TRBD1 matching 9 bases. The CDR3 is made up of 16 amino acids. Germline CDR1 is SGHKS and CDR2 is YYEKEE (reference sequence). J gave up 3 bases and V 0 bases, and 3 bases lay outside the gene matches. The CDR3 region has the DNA TGTGCCAGCAGCTTGGGAGGACAGGGGTCTAATGAAAAACTGTTTTTT. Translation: CASSLGGQGSNEKLFF.

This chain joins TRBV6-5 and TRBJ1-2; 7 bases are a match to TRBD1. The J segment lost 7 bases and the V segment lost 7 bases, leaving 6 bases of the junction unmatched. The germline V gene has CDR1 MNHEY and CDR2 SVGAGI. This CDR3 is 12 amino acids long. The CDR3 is CASTLTGFGYTF. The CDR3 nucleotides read TGTGCCAGCACACTGACAGGGTTTGGCTACACCTTC.

CDR3 loop: CASSYNPAAEAFF. As DNA, the CDR3 is TGTGCCAGCAGTTATAACCCGGCGGCTGAAGCTTTCTTT. The chain couples TRBV6-2 or TRBV6-3 to TRBJ1-1; no reliable D call. The germline CDR1 and CDR2 sequences are MNHEY and SVGEGT. The CDR3 is 13 amino acids. V lost 3 bases and J 6 bases, leaving 11 bases between the germline ends.